This T cell receptor beta chain was obtained from a study of Ad26.COV2.S vaccination and SARS-CoV-2 variants. Notes on the study in general: Spike-specific TCR breadth in vaccine recipients exceeded that seen in placebo recipients.

On this clone itself: As yet, its antigen is unknown.

V lost 5 bases and J 5 bases, leaving 12 bases between the germline ends. Germline V CDR1 and CDR2: MNHEY, SVGEGT. This CDR3 is 13 amino acids long. The method was immunoSEQ multiplex PCR; TCRdb's version includes in-frame clones alone and lacks a portion of them. Of approximately 400,000 clones in the sample, around 90% were seen once. Here the sequenced sample was peripheral blood, taken after recovery from COVID-19. The source of this sequence is a human donor who had recovered from COVID-19. The V call is TRBV6-2 or TRBV6-3, the J call TRBJ1-2; D gene unclear. CDR3 sequence reads: CASSTRTEYGYTF. The CDR3, as DNA: TGTGCCAGCAGTACCCGGACGGAGTATGGCTACACCTTC.